The next 28 T cell receptor beta chains were all read from a single sample in a study of shared clonotypes between healthy human individuals. The table came from immunoSEQ multiplex PCR; TCRdb's copy has only in-frame clones and leaves some out. The table records around 2.1 million clones, about 94% of them present only once. Sequences were obtained from naive CD4+ T cells sorted from blood. Subset specified: CD45RA+ positively selected. The receptors derive from a man aged 18 to 29 in good health.

In this sample, this clone turned up once. The chain has TRBV12-5 and TRBJ2-3; TRBD2 matches at 10 bases. Germline V gene data show CDR1 as LGHNT and CDR2 as FRNRAP. V gave up 0 bases and J gave up 4 bases; unmatched junction bases: 7. This CDR3 has 17 amino acids. The CDR3 DNA follows: TGTGCTAGTGGTTTGGTAACCAGCGGGGGGGCCGCAGATACGCAGTATTTT. This encodes CASGLVTSGGAADTQYF.

V gene TRBV5-4 combines with J gene TRBJ2-7; 10 bases are a match to TRBD2. This CDR3 region has 16 residues. Germline V lookup: CDR1 SGHNT, CDR2 YYREEE (reference sequence). V lost 5 bases to trimming and J lost 2 bases; unmatched junction nucleotides: 10. The CDR3 DNA is TGTGCCAGCAGTCGGTCTACTAGCGGGGTTACCTACGAGCAGTACTTC. Protein: CASSRSTSGVTYEQYF.

The chain is built from TRBV2 and TRBJ2-7; TRBD1 agrees at 9 bases. Germline V gene sequence: CDR1 SNHLY, CDR2 FYNNEI. The CDR3 has 13 amino acids. J gave up 2 bases and V 7 bases, and 3 bases lay outside the gene matches. The CDR3 sequence: CASMRDRAYEQYF. The CDR3 coding sequence is TGTGCCAGCATGAGGGACAGGGCCTACGAGCAGTACTTC.

V and J are TRBV4-3 and TRBJ2-1; a possible D gene is TRBD2 (6 bases). The CDR3 covers 15 residues. V lost 1 base and J 6 bases, leaving 13 bases between the germline ends. CDR1 and CDR2 (germline): LGHNA, YSLEER. The CDR3 DNA is TGCGCCAGCAGCCAAGGGGGCGGGGCGAGCAATGAGCAGTTCTTC. This codes for CASSQGGGASNEQFF.

This clone was counted between two and nine times. The rearrangement uses TRBV27 and TRBJ2-1; the D gene is possibly TRBD2 (5 bases). The CDR3 is 12 residues long. Germline CDR1 is MNHEY and CDR2 is SMNVEV (reference sequence). The V end lost 1 base, the J end lost 8 bases, and 6 bases lay between the germline ends. CDR3 DNA sequence: TGTGCCAGCAGTTTATACGGGGATGAGCAGTTCTTC. Translation: CASSLYGDEQFF.

Written as DNA, the CDR3 is TGCGCCAGCAGTGACGGACAGGGTCGCTACACCTTC. This translates into CASSDGQGRYTF. V gene TRBV10-1 combines with J gene TRBJ1-2, with 8 bases fitting TRBD1. Germline V CDR1 and CDR2: WNHNN, SYGVQD (reference sequence). With 3 bases clipped from V and 9 bases from J, the junction kept 3 bases outside the gene matches. CDR3 size: 12 residues.

The rearrangement links TRBV6-1 to TRBJ1-4, with 7 nucleotides matching TRBD1. The CDR3 consists of 15 residues. In germline, CDR1 is MNHNS, CDR2 SASEGT. Trimming at V came to 4 bases and at J to 10 bases, leaving 12 bases not matched to a gene. CDR3 bases: TGTGCCAGCAGTGCTGGACAGGAAAGAAAAGGAAAACTGTTTTTT. Translation: CASSAGQERKGKLFF.

This clone was seen a single time. The rearrangement joins TRBV2 to TRBJ2-6; the D gene is possibly TRBD2 (6 bases). The CDR3 length is 19 residues. Trimming left V 6 bases short and J 0 bases short, with 21 bases between. Looked up from germline, CDR1 is SNHLY and CDR2 is FYNNEI. CDR3 sequence: CASRPTGTGSFSGANVLTF. The CDR3 DNA reads TGTGCCAGCAGGCCTACCGGGACCGGGAGTTTCTCTGGGGCCAACGTCCTGACTTTC.

This clone was recorded only once. This CDR3 is also generated by other DNA sequences in the sample. J is TRBJ2-2 and V is TRBV30; D gene unclear. Per germline, CDR1 GTSNPN and CDR2 SVGIG (reference sequence). V lost 0 bases and J lost 8, with 7 bases in between. CDR3 length: 12 residues. DNA for the CDR3: TGTGCCTGGAGTGTTCTCTCTGGGGAGCTGTTTTTT. Translation: CAWSVLSGELFF.

The chain recombines TRBV15 with TRBJ1-1; D is ambiguous. Trimming removed 0 bases from V and 5 bases from J, with 10 bases in between. This CDR3 comprises 14 residues. Germline V gene lookup returns CDR1 LNHNV and CDR2 YYDKDF (reference sequence). CDR3 coding DNA: TGTGCCACCAGCAGAGACAACACGGGGACTGAAGCTTTCTTT. Translated: CATSRDNTGTEAFF.

The V and J genes are TRBV6-5 and TRBJ2-1; 8 positions agree with TRBD2. Germline trimming cut 2 bases from V and 7 bases from J; bases unmatched to any gene: 4. There are 14 residues in the CDR3. Per the germline V gene, CDR1 is MNHEY and CDR2 is SVGAGI. CDR3 loop: CASSYAGGPNEQFF. The CDR3 coding sequence is TGTGCCAGCAGTTACGCGGGAGGTCCGAATGAGCAGTTCTTC.

This clone occurred once. The chain carries TRBV9 and TRBJ2-7; 9 bases fit TRBD2. CDR3 length: 17 residues. Germline CDR1 reads SGDLS; CDR2 reads YYNGEE. V was pared by 2 bases and J by 2 bases, with 11 bases of the junction left unmatched. CDR3 protein: CASSVEPIGGGAYEQYF. The CDR3 DNA follows: TGTGCCAGCAGCGTGGAGCCCATAGGCGGGGGGGCCTACGAGCAGTACTTC. The variable domain in full, with the rest retrieved from reference TRBV9 and TRBJ2-7, is DSGVTQTPKHLITATGQRVTLRCSPRSGDLSVYWYQQSLDQGLQFLIQYYNGEERAKGNILERFSAQQFPDLHSELNLSSLELGDSALYFCASSVEPIGGGAYEQYFGPGTRLTVT.

This chain joins TRBV6-1 and TRBJ1-2; D gene ambiguous. CDR3 length: 13 residues. V was cut by 1 base and J by 4 bases, with 7 bases left in between. Germline values: CDR1 MNHNS, CDR2 SASEGT. For the CDR3, the DNA is TGTGCCAGCAGTGAAGTGAGCGGCTATGGCTACACCTTC. Its protein product is CASSEVSGYGYTF.

V gene TRBV5-1 combines with J gene TRBJ2-2, with TRBD2 as a possible D gene (7 bases). Trimming took 6 bases from V and 4 from J, leaving 16 bases between them. The V gene's germline CDR1 is SGHRS and CDR2 YFSETQ. This CDR3 is built from 15 residues. The CDR3 DNA reads TGCGCCAGCAACCCGAGCGGGACACTCACCGGGGAGCTGTTTTTT. Its protein product is CASNPSGTLTGELFF.

The V call is TRBV9, the J call TRBJ1-1; perhaps TRBD1 as D (6 bases). Germline CDR1 reads SGDLS; CDR2 reads YYNGEE. The CDR3 runs to 15 residues. With 0 bases removed from V and 1 base from J, the gap between germline ends came to 10 bases. DNA of the CDR3: TGTGCCAGCAGCGTAGGAAAAGGGGGGAACACTGAAGCTTTCTTT. It is translated as CASSVGKGGNTEAFF.

The chain employs TRBV2 and TRBJ1-1; D unclear. The CDR3 length is 15 residues. Germline V gene data show CDR1 as SNHLY and CDR2 as FYNNEI. V gave up 2 bases and J gave up 4 bases, with 14 bases separating them. CDR3: CASSERQLGGTEAFF. The CDR3 DNA reads TGTGCCAGCAGTGAACGGCAGCTTGGAGGCACTGAAGCTTTCTTT. Supplemented by reference TRBV2 and TRBJ1-1, the full variable domain reads EPEVTQTPSHQVTQMGQEVILRCVPISNHLYFYWYRQILGQKVEFLVSFYNNEISEKSEIFDDQFSVERPDGSNFTLKIRSTKLEDSAMYFCASSERQLGGTEAFFGQGTRLTVV.

The rearrangement uses TRBV7-6 and TRBJ2-1, with 9 bases aligning to TRBD2. The V gene end was trimmed by 6 bases and the J gene end by 7 bases; junction bases not matched to a gene: 7. CDR1 SGHVS and CDR2 FNYEAQ come from the germline V gene. This CDR3 has 14 amino acids. The CDR3: CASRSGGSNNEQFF. The CDR3 DNA reads TGTGCCAGCAGGAGCGGGGGGAGTAATAATGAGCAGTTCTTC.

The CDR3 loop is CASSLPVLVGDTQYF. In nucleotides, the CDR3 is TGTGCCAGCAGCTTACCAGTTCTAGTGGGAGATACGCAGTATTTT. The J gene is TRBJ2-3, the V gene TRBV7-9; D unclear. In germline, CDR1 is SEHNR, CDR2 FQNEAQ (reference sequence). Trimming cost V 2 bases and J 5 bases, with 14 bases left between them. There are 15 residues in the CDR3. Together with reference TRBV7-9 and TRBJ2-3, the CDR3 gives the full variable domain: DTGVSQNPRHKITKRGQNVTFRCDPISEHNRLYWYRQTLGQGPEFLTYFQNEAQLEKSRLLSDRFSAERPKGSFSTLEIQRTEQGDSAMYLCASSLPVLVGDTQYFGPGTRLTVL.

The V and J genes are TRBV6-5 and TRBJ2-5; D is uncertain. V lost 0 bases, J lost 5 bases, and 10 bases lay in between. The CDR3 is made up of 14 amino acids. The germline V gene has CDR1 MNHEY and CDR2 SVGAGI. CDR3 DNA sequence: TGTGCCAGCAGTTACTCAGACCAACGGGAGACCCAGTACTTC. This encodes CASSYSDQRETQYF.

This sequence joins TRBV6-6 and TRBJ2-1, with TRBD2 identical over 8 bases. Germline loops: CDR1 MNHNY, CDR2 SVGAGI (reference sequence). The V segment lost 3 bases and the J segment 4 bases; nucleotides outside the gene matches: 2. This CDR3 spans 14 amino acids. DNA of the CDR3: TGTGCCAGCAGTTATCGGGGGGGTTACAATGAGCAGTTCTTC. Encoded protein: CASSYRGGYNEQFF.

The chain has TRBV5-4 and TRBJ2-5; D may be TRBD2 (5 bases). V lost 1 base and J lost 5, with 9 bases in between. CDR1 and CDR2 (germline): SGHNT, YYREEE (reference sequence). The CDR3 covers 13 residues. The CDR3 bases are TGTGCCAGCAGCTTGATACCGGGGGAGACCCAGTACTTC. Translated, it gives CASSLIPGETQYF. Full variable domain (remainder filled in from reference TRBV5-4 and TRBJ2-5): ETGVTQSPTHLIKTRGQQVTLRCSSQSGHNTVSWYQQALGQGPQFIFQYYREEENGRGNFPPRFSGLQFPNYSSELNVNALELDDSALYLCASSLIPGETQYFGPGTRLLVL.

The chain combines TRBV7-9 with TRBJ1-3, with no clear D. Germline-derived CDR1 and CDR2 are SEHNR and FQNEAQ (reference sequence). The CDR3 spans 12 residues. With 4 bases removed from V and 0 bases from J, the gap between germline ends came to 1 base. CDR3 in DNA: TGTGCCAGCAGCTACTCTGGAAACACCATATATTTT. This translates into CASSYSGNTIYF.

The chain is built from TRBV6-1 and TRBJ2-7, with D tentatively TRBD1 (5 bases). CDR1 is MNHNS and CDR2 is SASEGT in the germline V gene. V was shortened by 7 bases and J by 0 bases, with 16 bases between the two germline ends. This CDR3 region has 15 residues. CDR3 region: CASNPGAASSYEQYF. The CDR3 bases are TGTGCCAGCAATCCTGGGGCAGCGAGCTCCTACGAGCAGTACTTC.

V usage is TRBV11-3 and J usage is TRBJ1-4; D unresolved. The CDR3 runs 15 residues. Trimming removed 0 bases from V and 2 bases from J, with 7 bases in between. In germline, CDR1 is SGHNT, CDR2 YENEEA. The CDR3 DNA sequence: TGTGCCAGCAGCTTAGATAGAGGGACTAATGAAAAACTGTTTTTT. Its translation: CASSLDRGTNEKLFF.

This chain connects TRBV12-5 to TRBJ1-1; D is possibly TRBD1 (5 bases). The CDR3 loop spans 13 amino acids. Germline values: CDR1 LGHNT, CDR2 FRNRAP. V shed 6 bases and J shed 2 bases, with 10 bases lying between them. The DNA for the CDR3 is TGTGCTAGTGGAAAGACAGAAAACACTGAAGCTTTCTTT. It yields the protein CASGKTENTEAFF.

V is TRBV25-1 and J is TRBJ2-5; 7 bases align to TRBD2. The junction had 11 bases not matched to a gene; V was cut back by 5 bases and J by 2 bases. Germline V gives CDR1 MGHDK, CDR2 SYGVNS. The CDR3 extends over 16 amino acids. The CDR3 is CASSSPGRGIQETQYF. Written as DNA, the CDR3 is TGTGCCAGCAGTTCCCCGGGGAGGGGAATTCAAGAGACCCAGTACTTC.

The V and J genes are TRBV30 and TRBJ1-1; no reliable D call. V lost 7 bases, J lost 0 bases, and 6 bases lay in between. The CDR3 covers 11 residues. Germline assignment: CDR1 GTSNPN and CDR2 SVGIG (reference sequence). Here the CDR3 DNA reads TGTGCCTTTGGACTGAACACTGAAGCTTTCTTT. It yields the protein CAFGLNTEAFF.

The rearrangement uses TRBV7-9 and TRBJ1-4; possibly TRBD1 for D (5 bases). Germline V gene lookup returns CDR1 SEHNR and CDR2 FQNEAQ (reference sequence). This CDR3 contains 15 residues. Trimming took off 5 bases at V and 5 bases at J, with 15 bases between the two ends. CDR3 sequence reads: CASSLGDGENEKLFF. The DNA for the CDR3 is TGTGCCAGCAGCCTAGGGGACGGGGAAAATGAAAAACTGTTTTTT. Variable domain in full (rest from reference TRBV7-9 and TRBJ1-4): DTGVSQNPRHKITKRGQNVTFRCDPISEHNRLYWYRQTLGQGPEFLTYFQNEAQLEKSRLLSDRFSAERPKGSFSTLEIQRTEQGDSAMYLCASSLGDGENEKLFFGSGTQLSVL.